This T cell receptor (beta chain) was observed in a study of tumor-infiltrating lymphocytes in primary liver carcinoma. Whole-study findings and limits: Compared with blood, tumor repertoires held significantly more in their top 250 clones. Tumor region pairs outstripped tumor-adjacent and tumor-blood pairs in overlap.

RNA and DNA were co-extracted from about 20-30 mg of unsorted bulk tissue. The CDR3 length is 14 residues. Trimming cost V 8 bases and J 3 bases, with 16 bases left between them. With a constant-region primer, TCR beta cDNA was made from approximately 500 ng of total RNA. Libraries of TCR beta came from three nested multiplex PCR rounds with slightly modified ARM-PCR. A C-beta reverse primer was combined with TRBV1-TRBV30 forward primers in the first two PCR rounds, and each round had around 11 cycles. From the multiplex PCR reads, TCRdb called clonotypes with MiXCR, one entry per CDR3 protein. The data contain 90,000 to 110,000 distinct CDR3 sequences, around 84% of them singletons. Details on this clonotype: Its antigen is unidentified.

This receptor was obtained from a man in his forties or fifties with primary liver carcinoma and hepatitis B virus infection. Sample: liver tumor tissue from sampling region 3. Subset here: tumor region T3, left-lateral pole. The J gene is TRBJ1-2, the V gene TRBV12-3 or TRBV12-4; tentative D call: TRBD1 (5 bases). The CDR3 coding sequence is TGTGCCAGCTGTCGTCGGGGCGTCGACTATGGCTACACCTTC. Residues: CASCRRGVDYGYTF.